Listed below are T cell receptor beta chains from one sample, sequenced in a study of blood T cell repertoires in COVID-19. Measured with immunoSEQ multiplex PCR; TCRdb has only the in-frame clones, and not every one. The sample consists of a few hundred thousand clones, about 88% of them appearing once. Sequencing was carried out using PBMCs or T cells enriched from blood (not recorded which). These TCRs come from a woman aged 55-75 years who had recovered from COVID-19. CDR3s include the opening cysteine and the closing phenylalanine or tryptophan. The D gene is left open where the match is weak. Part of the rows lack a size; the others show once, few, many or a class for expanded clones.

j_gene	abundance	v_gene	d_gene	CDR3nt	CDR3aa
TRBJ1-4	NA	TRBV5-1	NA	TGCGCCAGCAGCTTTGAGCCGTCGGGTAGTGTCGAAAAACTGTTTTTT	CASSFEPSGSVEKLFF
TRBJ2-1	NA	TRBV24-1	TRBD2	TGTGCCACCCGATCGGCGGCGGGGGGTCCGGATGAGCAGTTCTTC	CATRSAAGGPDEQFF
TRBJ2-1	NA	TRBV2	NA	TGTGCCAGCAGTTGGGCGGGGGCCTCTCCGGGTGAGCAGTTCTTC	CASSWAGASPGEQFF
TRBJ2-2	NA	TRBV19	NA	TGTGCCAGTAGTATGTGGGCCGGAACCGGGGAGCTGTTTTTT	CASSMWAGTGELFF
TRBJ1-1	NA	TRBV10-1	NA	TGCGCCAGCAGTGACCTTCATGTCCCAACAGAAACGAACACTGAAGCTTTCTTT	CASSDLHVPTETNTEAFF
TRBJ1-6	NA	TRBV5-1	TRBD1	TGCGCCAGCAGCTTGTCAGGGGGCAGCTCCTATAATTCACCCCTCCACTTT	CASSLSGGSSYNSPLHF
TRBJ1-2	NA	TRBV27	TRBD1	TGTGCCAGCAGTTTTGGGGACAGAACTCGGGCTGGCTACACCTTC	CASSFGDRTRAGYTF
TRBJ1-6	NA	TRBV21-1	NA	TGTGCCAGCAGCAAAGGGGGGCGCAATTCACCCCTCCACTTT	CASSKGGRNSPLHF
TRBJ2-2	NA	TRBV18	TRBD1	TGTGCCAGCTCCCCCAGGACAGGGACGAACACCGGGGAGCTGTTTTTT	CASSPRTGTNTGELFF
TRBJ1-4	NA	TRBV11-2	NA	TGTGCCAGCAGCTCCCTCGGGGGACGTAATGAAAAACTGTTTTTT	CASSSLGGRNEKLFF
TRBJ1-6	NA	TRBV12-5	TRBD1	TGTGCTAGTGGTTTGGGACAGGGGGCGAATTCACCCCTCCACTTT	CASGLGQGANSPLHF
TRBJ2-6	NA	TRBV9	NA	TGTGCCAGCAGCGTAGACGGCGCGGGGGCCTCTGGGGCCAACGTCCTGACTTTC	CASSVDGAGASGANVLTF
TRBJ1-6	NA	TRBV14	TRBD1	TGTGCCAGCAGCCCACAGGGGTTGTCTAATTCACCCCTCCACTTT	CASSPQGLSNSPLHF
TRBJ1-2	NA	TRBV13	TRBD1	TGTGCCAGCACCGCCCGACAGGGTAGTCCGAACTATGGCTACACCTTC	CASTARQGSPNYGYTF
TRBJ2-7	NA	TRBV2	TRBD1	TGTGCCAGCTGGGAGACAGGGGGCTACGAGCAGTACTTC	CASWETGGYEQYF
TRBJ1-3	NA	TRBV27	TRBD1	TGTGCCAGCAGTTCCTGGGGGACAGGGGAAAACACCATATATTTT	CASSSWGTGENTIYF
TRBJ1-1	NA	TRBV5-1	TRBD1	TGCGCCAGCAGCCTGGGGGGACAGGCCTCTGAAGCTTTCTTT	CASSLGGQASEAFF
TRBJ1-2	NA	TRBV19	NA	TGTGCCAGTATAGGGGTAATTGTAGATGGCTACACCTTC	CASIGVIVDGYTF
TRBJ1-4	NA	TRBV3-1/TRBV3-2	NA	TGTGCCAGCAGCCTCTATAATGAAAAACTGTTTTTT	CASSLYNEKLFF
TRBJ2-3	NA	TRBV27	NA	TGTGCCAGCAGTCGTACTAGCACAGATACGCAGTATTTT	CASSRTSTDTQYF
TRBJ1-1	NA	TRBV4-1	TRBD1	TGCGCCAGCAGCCAGACGACAGGGTCAACTGAAGCTTTCTTT	CASSQTTGSTEAFF
TRBJ1-5	few	TRBV4-1	NA	TGCGCCAGCAGCCAAGATGCGGGCGGGTATCAGCCCCAGCATTTT	CASSQDAGGYQPQHF
TRBJ1-5	NA	TRBV2	TRBD1	TGTGCCAGCATTACCCAGGGGGCAGGACAGCCCCAGCATTTT	CASITQGAGQPQHF
TRBJ2-1	NA	TRBV6-5	NA	TGTGCCAGCAGTACAGGACGACAGAACAATGAGCAGTTCTTC	CASSTGRQNNEQFF
TRBJ2-3	NA	TRBV2	TRBD2	TGTGCCAGCCGATCGCGGGGGGGCACAGATACGCAGTATTTT	CASRSRGGTDTQYF
TRBJ2-5	NA	TRBV7-2	TRBD1	TGTGCCAGCAGTCCCGGGGGGACAGGGCAAGAGACCCAGTACTTC	CASSPGGTGQETQYF
TRBJ1-1	NA	TRBV7-5	NA	TGTGCCAGAAGCGGGGAAGGAGGCACTGAAGCTTTCTTT	CARSGEGGTEAFF
TRBJ2-1	NA	TRBV30	TRBD2	TGTGCCTGGGGGGGGAGCGGGAGCTCCTACAATGAGCAGTTCTTC	CAWGGSGSSYNEQFF
TRBJ1-4	few	TRBV2	NA	TGTGCCAGCACAACAGGAGAAAAACTGTTTTTT	CASTTGEKLFF
TRBJ2-7	NA	TRBV13	NA	TGTGCCAGCAGCTTAGTGGGCGCGGCGGGCCCATACGAGCAGTACTTC	CASSLVGAAGPYEQYF